This T cell receptor beta chain was found in a study of shared clonotypes between healthy human individuals. The count of this clone is one. Its antigen is not known. Produced via immunoSEQ multiplex PCR; TCRdb's table is partial and in-frame only. The repertoire holds roughly 2 million clones, with roughly 96% as singletons. General observations from the study: A small donor pool kept down the genetic and exposure-history diversity that was represented.

Germline V lookup: CDR1 GTSNPN, CDR2 SVGIG (reference sequence). J was trimmed by 9 bases and V by 2 bases; bases with no gene match: 16. The CDR3 extends over 16 amino acids. The chain links TRBV30 to TRBJ2-7; 10 bases are a match to TRBD2. Source material: naive CD4+ T cells sorted from blood. This sample's subset: CD45RA+ positively selected. The receptor was isolated from a man between 18 and 35 years old in good health. The CDR3 reads CAWSLTSGIGTGRQYF. Here the CDR3 DNA reads TGTGCCTGGAGTTTAACTAGCGGGATTGGGACAGGAAGGCAGTACTTC.